This T cell receptor (beta chain) originates from a study of lung T cells in sarcoidosis with Löfgren's syndrome. About the research overall: Analyses focused on Löfgren's syndrome patients. Study observations and caveats: Versus controls, Löfgren's syndrome patients reportedly showed TRAV12-1 and TRBV2 as most expanded. TRAV12-1 preferentially paired with TRBV2, with homologous CDR3s.

MiXCR, applied by TCRdb to the reads, yields one record per CDR3 protein. The repertoire holds some 8,600 distinct CDR3 sequences, with 20% to 25% as singletons. Comments on this clonotype: The antigen remains undetermined. One end of the junction does not line up with germline, which may come from a read error.

From germline, CDR1 is SGHTS and CDR2 YDEGEE. The CDR3 covers 15 residues. The V call is TRBV5-8, the J call TRBJ2-5; the D call may be TRBD1 or TRBD2 (5 bases each). The sequencing input was CD4+ T cells from bronchoalveolar lavage fluid. The TCR sequence derives from a human donor with sarcoidosis (Löfgren's syndrome or another form), or a control subject (not recorded which). CDR3 protein: CASTSFGTDQETQCF. The CDR3 coding sequence is TGTGCCAGCACCTCTTTTGGGACCGACCAAGAGACCCAGTGCTTC.